A selection of T cell receptor beta chains follows, all from one sample in a study of cytotoxic CD8 clonotypes in ibrutinib-treated CLL. Repertoires were generated with immunoSEQ multiplex PCR, while TCRdb's copy carries only in-frame clones and drops some. Of about 300,000 clones listed, roughly two thirds are singletons. This material consisted of PBMCs, taken after 36 months of ibrutinib treatment. All receptors come from a human donor with chronic lymphocytic leukemia. The CDR3 runs from the conserved cysteine through the conserved F or W. Fields, in order: J gene, clone size, D gene, V gene, CDR3 DNA, CDR3 protein. D genes are given only for firm matches. Size is stated for part of the rows, as once, few or many counts, or as a class when the clone is expanded.

j_gene: TRBJ1-3
abundance: -
d_gene: -
v_gene: TRBV9
CDR3nt: TGTGCCAGCAGCGCAACCGGTTTAGGGGGTATGGGAAACACCATATATTTT
CDR3aa: CASSATGLGGMGNTIYF

j_gene: TRBJ1-5
abundance: -
d_gene: -
v_gene: TRBV6-5
CDR3nt: TGTGCCAGCAGGGATCAGGGGAGCAATCAGCCCCAGCATTTT
CDR3aa: CASRDQGSNQPQHF

j_gene: TRBJ2-4
abundance: -
d_gene: TRBD1
v_gene: TRBV7-2
CDR3nt: TGTGCCAGCAGCCACCTTACAGGGGCGAGCAAAAACATTCAGTACTTC
CDR3aa: CASSHLTGASKNIQYF

j_gene: TRBJ2-5
abundance: few
d_gene: -
v_gene: TRBV18
CDR3nt: TGTGCCAGCTCACGCGGGACAGCACAAGAGACCCAGTACTTC
CDR3aa: CASSRGTAQETQYF

j_gene: TRBJ2-7
abundance: -
d_gene: TRBD1
v_gene: TRBV11-2
CDR3nt: TGTGCCAGCAGCTACCAGGGGGCCTCGGGTGAGCAGTACTTC
CDR3aa: CASSYQGASGEQYF

j_gene: TRBJ2-3
abundance: -
d_gene: TRBD2
v_gene: TRBV7-2
CDR3nt: TGTGCCAGCAGAATAGCGGGAGGGGCAGATACGCAGTATTTT
CDR3aa: CASRIAGGADTQYF

j_gene: TRBJ1-2
abundance: -
d_gene: -
v_gene: TRBV9
CDR3nt: TGTGCCAGCGCTTTAGGGGGATTAGGCTACACCTTC
CDR3aa: CASALGGLGYTF

j_gene: TRBJ2-5
abundance: -
d_gene: -
v_gene: TRBV18
CDR3nt: TGTGCCAGCTCACAAGGGTTGACAGCAAATCAAGAGACCCAGTACTTC
CDR3aa: CASSQGLTANQETQYF

j_gene: TRBJ2-2
abundance: -
d_gene: TRBD2
v_gene: TRBV11-1
CDR3nt: TGTGCCAGCAGCTTAACGGGGCATAGGGCTAGCGGACACACCGGGGAGCTGTTTTTT
CDR3aa: CASSLTGHRASGHTGELFF

j_gene: TRBJ1-5
abundance: -
d_gene: -
v_gene: TRBV5-6
CDR3nt: TGTGCCAGCAGCTTGTGGCGGACAGTCTATAGCAATCAGCCCCAGCATTTT
CDR3aa: CASSLWRTVYSNQPQHF

j_gene: TRBJ2-1
abundance: -
d_gene: -
v_gene: TRBV4-1
CDR3nt: TGCGCCAGCAGCCAAGACAGTCGCTCCTACAATGAGCAGTTCTTC
CDR3aa: CASSQDSRSYNEQFF

j_gene: TRBJ2-3
abundance: -
d_gene: -
v_gene: TRBV7-2
CDR3nt: TGTGCCAGCAGCTTAGGGTCCCTACCTGATACGCAGTATTTT
CDR3aa: CASSLGSLPDTQYF

j_gene: TRBJ2-1
abundance: -
d_gene: TRBD1
v_gene: TRBV11-2
CDR3nt: TGTGCCAGCAGGCGACAGGGGGCGGCCTACAATGAGCAGTTCTTC
CDR3aa: CASRRQGAAYNEQFF

j_gene: TRBJ2-3
abundance: -
d_gene: -
v_gene: TRBV2
CDR3nt: TGTGCCAGCAGTGATCGGGGTAGCACAGATACGCAGTATTTT
CDR3aa: CASSDRGSTDTQYF

j_gene: TRBJ1-1
abundance: few
d_gene: -
v_gene: TRBV9
CDR3nt: TGTGCCAGCAGCGTAGTAGGAGGGAACACTGAAGCTTTCTTT
CDR3aa: CASSVVGGNTEAFF

j_gene: TRBJ2-3
abundance: few
d_gene: TRBD2
v_gene: TRBV6-6
CDR3nt: TGTGCCAGCAGCCCTCTCCTGGCGGGAGGGGTAAATACGCAGTATTTT
CDR3aa: CASSPLLAGGVNTQYF

j_gene: TRBJ2-7
abundance: few
d_gene: -
v_gene: TRBV6-1
CDR3nt: TGTGCCAGCAGTGAAATTCAGGGATGGTCCTACGAGCAGTACTTC
CDR3aa: CASSEIQGWSYEQYF

j_gene: TRBJ2-1
abundance: -
d_gene: TRBD2
v_gene: TRBV6-6
CDR3nt: TGTGCCAGCAGCGTACTAGCGCCCTCCTACAATGAGCAGTTCTTC
CDR3aa: CASSVLAPSYNEQFF

j_gene: TRBJ2-3
abundance: -
d_gene: TRBD2
v_gene: TRBV6-6
CDR3nt: TGTGCCAGCAGTTATGCGGGAGGGGAAGATACGCAGTATTTT
CDR3aa: CASSYAGGEDTQYF

j_gene: TRBJ2-3
abundance: -
d_gene: -
v_gene: TRBV10-3
CDR3nt: TGTGCCATCGGGGAACCTACAGATACGCAGTATTTT
CDR3aa: CAIGEPTDTQYF

j_gene: TRBJ1-2
abundance: -
d_gene: -
v_gene: TRBV6-5
CDR3nt: TGTGCCAGCAGTTACTCGAACAGGGACTATGGCTACACCTTC
CDR3aa: CASSYSNRDYGYTF

j_gene: TRBJ2-7
abundance: -
d_gene: -
v_gene: TRBV28
CDR3nt: TGTGCCAGCCCTACCCCGGTCAGGGGACGGAGGGACTACGAGCAGTACTTC
CDR3aa: CASPTPVRGRRDYEQYF

j_gene: TRBJ2-4
abundance: -
d_gene: -
v_gene: TRBV15
CDR3nt: TGTGCCACCAGCATTGCCGGATCGGCCAAAAACATTCAGTACTTC
CDR3aa: CATSIAGSAKNIQYF

j_gene: TRBJ2-3
abundance: -
d_gene: -
v_gene: TRBV11-2
CDR3nt: TGTGCCAGCAGCTTCGGCGGGAGCACAGATACGCAGTATTTT
CDR3aa: CASSFGGSTDTQYF

j_gene: TRBJ1-6
abundance: few
d_gene: -
v_gene: TRBV2
CDR3nt: TGTGCCAGCAGTGCCCGGGGGCCCAAACTTAATTCACCCCTCCACTTT
CDR3aa: CASSARGPKLNSPLHF

j_gene: TRBJ2-1
abundance: -
d_gene: -
v_gene: TRBV5-6
CDR3nt: TGTGCCAGCAGCTTGAGAGAGACAACGCAGTTCTTC
CDR3aa: CASSLRETTQFF

j_gene: TRBJ2-5
abundance: once
d_gene: TRBD1
v_gene: TRBV13
CDR3nt: TGTGCCAGCAGCGGCAACAGGGGGCTGGAGACCCAGTACTTC
CDR3aa: CASSGNRGLETQYF

j_gene: TRBJ2-3
abundance: -
d_gene: TRBD1
v_gene: TRBV18
CDR3nt: TGTGCCAGCTCACCAGCGCAACAGGGGGCCGCAGATACGCAGTATTTT
CDR3aa: CASSPAQQGAADTQYF

j_gene: TRBJ1-6
abundance: few
d_gene: -
v_gene: TRBV27
CDR3nt: TGTGCCAGCAGTTTAAACCTTAATTCACCCCTCCACTTT
CDR3aa: CASSLNLNSPLHF

j_gene: TRBJ2-7
abundance: -
d_gene: -
v_gene: TRBV5-6
CDR3nt: TGTGCCAGCAGTTACGACCTGACCTACGAGCAGTACTTC
CDR3aa: CASSYDLTYEQYF

j_gene: TRBJ2-6
abundance: -
d_gene: -
v_gene: TRBV15
CDR3nt: TGTGCCACCAGCAGAGCAGGGGTAGCCGGCTCTGGGGCCAACGTCCTGACTTTC
CDR3aa: CATSRAGVAGSGANVLTF

j_gene: TRBJ2-3
abundance: -
d_gene: -
v_gene: TRBV6-5
CDR3nt: TGTGCCAGCAGTTACGGGAACACAGATACGCAGTATTTT
CDR3aa: CASSYGNTDTQYF

j_gene: TRBJ2-3
abundance: once
d_gene: -
v_gene: TRBV5-4
CDR3nt: TGTGCCAGCAGCTTGTGGGGGAGCGCAGATACGCAGTATTTT
CDR3aa: CASSLWGSADTQYF